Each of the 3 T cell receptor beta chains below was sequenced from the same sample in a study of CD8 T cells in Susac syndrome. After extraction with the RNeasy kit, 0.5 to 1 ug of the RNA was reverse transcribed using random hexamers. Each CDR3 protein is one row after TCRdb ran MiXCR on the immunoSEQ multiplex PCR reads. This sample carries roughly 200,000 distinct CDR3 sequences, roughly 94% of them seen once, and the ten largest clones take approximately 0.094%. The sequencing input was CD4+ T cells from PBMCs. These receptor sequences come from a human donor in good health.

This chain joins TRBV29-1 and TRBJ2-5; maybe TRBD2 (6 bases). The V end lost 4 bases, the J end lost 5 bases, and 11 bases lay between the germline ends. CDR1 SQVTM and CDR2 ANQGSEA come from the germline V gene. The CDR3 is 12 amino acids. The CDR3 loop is CSVGRVGETQYF. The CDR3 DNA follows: TGCAGCGTTGGGAGGGTAGGGGAGACCCAGTACTTC.

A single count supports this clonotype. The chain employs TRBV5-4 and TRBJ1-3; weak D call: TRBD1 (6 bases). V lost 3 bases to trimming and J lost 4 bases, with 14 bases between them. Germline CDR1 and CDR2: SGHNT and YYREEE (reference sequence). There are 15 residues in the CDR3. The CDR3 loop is CASSSQGGPGNTIYF. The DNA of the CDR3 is TGTGCCAGCAGCTCGCAAGGGGGGCCCGGAAACACCATATATTTT.

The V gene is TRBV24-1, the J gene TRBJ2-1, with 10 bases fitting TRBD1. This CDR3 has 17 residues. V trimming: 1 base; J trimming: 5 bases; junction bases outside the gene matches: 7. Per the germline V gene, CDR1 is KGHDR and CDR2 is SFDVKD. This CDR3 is CATSDFLGQGRHNEQFF. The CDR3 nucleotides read TGTGCCACCAGTGATTTTTTGGGACAGGGGCGCCACAATGAGCAGTTCTTC.